This TCR beta chain was identified in a study of T cell responses to AZD1222 COVID-19 vaccine. Study-wide background: Pooled samples include second doses given at about 4 or 12 weeks.

Study-wide results and limits: Per reports, nearly half of all spike-specific TCRs target regions that are unmutated in variants.

Concerning this clone: Antigen unknown.

The repertoire was sequenced with immunoSEQ multiplex PCR; TCRdb's copy has only in-frame clones and lacks some. The sample shows around 110,000 clones, more than 70% of them seen only once. CDR1 SGHTS and CDR2 YDEGEE come from the germline V gene. Between the trimmed V and J ends, which lost 2 bases and 2 bases, there was a span of 14 bases. CDR3 length equals 15 residues. V is TRBV5-8 and J is TRBJ2-7, with a tentative D call TRBD1 (5 bases). The sequencing used peripheral blood, collected on day 0 of AZD1222 vaccination. This sequence originates from an adult in good health. Here the CDR3 reads CASSFTDRDPYEQYF. The CDR3, as DNA: TGTGCCAGCAGCTTTACTGACAGAGATCCCTACGAGCAGTACTTC.